This passage covers 28 T cell receptor beta chains from one sample sequenced in a study of neurological immune-mediated disorders. TCRdb processed the 5' RACE reads anew with MiXCR; each CDR3 protein has one entry. The sample gives approximately 25,000 distinct CDR3 sequences, more than 20% of which show up once; approximately 16% is in the top ten. Sequencing used PBMCs. These receptors originate from an older woman in good health.

This clonotype was observed at least ten times. The chain recombines TRBV5-1 with TRBJ2-5, with 7 bases that match TRBD2. CDR3 length equals 14 residues. V was clipped by 6 bases and J by 0 bases; unmatched bases: 5. The germline gives CDR1 SGHRS, CDR2 YFSETQ. CDR3 coding DNA: TGCGCCAGCAAAGTGACTAGCAACCAAGAGACCCAGTACTTC. Amino acids: CASKVTSNQETQYF.

The table lists this clonotype with many counts. The rearrangement uses TRBV5-1 and TRBJ2-2; TRBD1 might be the D (6 bases). This CDR3 contains 16 residues. Trimming cost V 8 bases and J 0 bases, with 17 bases left between them. Germline V gives CDR1 SGHRS, CDR2 YFSETQ. CDR3 sequence reads: CASRRSGTTNTGELFF. The CDR3 DNA sequence: TGCGCCAGTAGGAGGTCCGGGACAACGAACACCGGGGAGCTGTTTTTT.

Concerning this clonotype: A much larger clone differs from this one at a single base, so this may be a read error. This sequence joins TRBV14 and TRBJ2-2; 11 bases align to TRBD2. From germline, CDR1 is SGHDN and CDR2 FVKESK. CDR3 length: 17 amino acids. CDR3 loop: CTSSPQVTSGSTGELFF. CDR3 nucleotide sequence: TGTACCAGCAGCCCCCAGGTTACTAGCGGGAGCACCGGGGAGCTGTTTTTT.

In its sample, this clonotype was seen many times. The chain couples TRBV10-3 to TRBJ2-7; 9 bases are a match to TRBD1. This CDR3 is 13 amino acids long. V lost 4 bases to trimming and J lost 6 bases; unmatched junction nucleotides: 4. CDR1 ENHRY and CDR2 SYGVKD come from the germline V gene. The CDR3 region is CAISADRGVEQYF. CDR3 nucleotide sequence: TGTGCCATCAGTGCGGACAGGGGCGTCGAGCAGTACTTC.

This clonotype was seen ten or more times. The chain uses TRBV29-1 and TRBJ1-2; no clear D. The CDR3 contains 12 residues. CDR1 SQVTM and CDR2 ANQGSEA come from the germline V gene. With 4 bases removed from V and 4 bases from J, the gap between germline ends came to 10 bases. CDR3 nucleotide sequence: TGCAGCGTTGCGAGCGACTTCTATGGCTACACCTTC. It codes for CSVASDFYGYTF.

This clonotype occurred many times. This chain uses TRBV20-1 with TRBJ1-3; TRBD1 aligns across 7 bases. In germline, CDR1 is DFQATT, CDR2 SNEGSKA (reference sequence). The V segment lost 5 bases and the J segment 3 bases; nucleotides outside the gene matches: 7. The CDR3 covers 14 residues. The CDR3: CSARYRGSGNTIYF. CDR3 nucleotides: TGCAGTGCTCGTTACAGGGGTAGTGGAAACACCATATATTTT.

At least ten counts were recorded for this clonotype. The chain uses TRBV15 and TRBJ2-6; TRBD1 aligns across 7 bases. This CDR3 spans 16 amino acids. Germline V gene data show CDR1 as LNHNV and CDR2 as YYDKDF (reference sequence). V dropped 5 bases and J dropped 3; count of bases not matched to a gene: 7. CDR3 coding DNA: TGTGCCACCAGCGCCTCGACAGGGATTGGGGCCAACGTCCTGACTTTC. Translated, it gives CATSASTGIGANVLTF.

This clonotype was detected ten times or more. The chain uses TRBV2 and TRBJ2-1; D possibly corresponds to TRBD1 (5 bases). CDR3 length equals 13 residues. V lost 8 bases, J lost 6 bases, and 14 bases lay in between. Germline V gene data show CDR1 as SNHLY and CDR2 as FYNNEI. As DNA, the CDR3 is TGTGCCAGCGAGTGGGGAAGGGGCAATGAGCAGTTCTTC. Protein: CASEWGRGNEQFF.

A few counts support this clonotype. The chain joins TRBV25-1 to TRBJ2-3, with 10 bases aligning to TRBD2. The V segment lost 4 bases and the J segment 6 bases; nucleotides outside the gene matches: 13. Germline V CDR1 and CDR2: MGHDK, SYGVNS. This CDR3 has 17 residues. The CDR3 here is CASSADIAGGVFDTQYF. The DNA for the CDR3 is TGTGCCAGCAGTGCAGACATAGCGGGAGGTGTATTCGATACGCAGTATTTT. The full variable domain, its missing parts supplied by reference TRBV25-1 and TRBJ2-3, is EADIYQTPRYLVIGTGKKITLECSQTMGHDKMYWYQQDPGMELHLIHYSYGVNSTEKGDLSSESTVSRIRTEHFPLTLESARPSHTSQYLCASSADIAGGVFDTQYFGPGTRLTVL.

This chain joins TRBV10-3 and TRBJ1-2; D unclear. V lost 4 bases to trimming and J lost 5 bases, with 11 bases between them. CDR1 and CDR2 from the germline V gene are ENHRY and SYGVKD. The CDR3 loop spans 13 amino acids. The DNA of the CDR3 is TGTGCCATCAGTGCAGCATTCCAGTATGGCTACACCTTC. The encoded protein is CAISAAFQYGYTF.

The chain has TRBV5-1 and TRBJ1-2; no definite D call. Trimming shortened V by 4 bases and J by 4 bases, and 11 bases separated the two germline ends. The CDR3 extends over 13 amino acids. Germline V CDR1 and CDR2: SGHRS, YFSETQ. The CDR3 sequence is CASSPDAVYGYTF. The CDR3, as DNA: TGCGCCAGCAGCCCCGACGCGGTCTATGGCTACACCTTC.

This clonotype was picked up many times. The V gene is TRBV7-9, the J gene TRBJ1-6; no definite D call. This CDR3 contains 15 residues. Trimming left V 7 bases short and J 1 base short, with 11 bases between. The germline V gene encodes CDR1 SEHNR and CDR2 FQNEAQ (reference sequence). CDR3 coding DNA: TGTGCCAGCACCAAGCAAGGGTCCTATAATTCACCCCTCCACTTT. Translated, it gives CASTKQGSYNSPLHF.

The V and J genes are TRBV27 and TRBJ2-5, with D possibly matching TRBD2 (5 bases). Deletions cut 3 bases from V and 5 bases from J, with 10 bases between. The CDR3 totals 13 residues. Per the germline V gene, CDR1 is MNHEY and CDR2 is SMNVEV (reference sequence). Written as DNA, the CDR3 is TGTGCCAGCAGTTTGAAGGGCGGGGAGACCCAGTACTTC. Its translation is CASSLKGGETQYF.

This clonotype was seen repeatedly, ten times or more. This chain connects TRBV28 to TRBJ2-3; TRBD2 agrees at 8 bases. Germline loops: CDR1 MDHEN, CDR2 SYDVKM. The length of the CDR3 is 15 residues. J was trimmed by 3 bases and V by 8 bases; bases with no gene match: 10. CDR3 nucleotide sequence: TGTGCCAGCTGGGTAGCGGGGCCGCTAACAGATACGCAGTATTTT. This gives the protein CASWVAGPLTDTQYF.

At least ten counts were recorded for this clonotype. The V and J genes are TRBV7-8 and TRBJ2-5; 8 bases fit TRBD2. CDR3 length: 17 amino acids. J gave up 1 base and V 1 base, and 8 bases lay outside the gene matches. Per germline, CDR1 SGHVS and CDR2 FQNEAQ. This CDR3 is CASSLDLLAGLQETQYF. The CDR3 DNA reads as TGTGCCAGCAGCTTAGATTTATTAGCGGGACTCCAAGAGACCCAGTACTTC.

Only a few counts were recorded for this clonotype. A much larger clone differs by one base, so this may be a read error. V usage is TRBV9 and J usage is TRBJ1-2; D uncertain. The CDR3 runs to 13 residues. CDR1 and CDR2 from the germline V gene are SGDLS and YYNGEE. CDR3: CANSGSSFYGYTF. The CDR3 DNA is TGTGCCAACAGCGGATCTTCGTTCTATGGCTACACCTTC.

This clonotype was recorded once. The V gene is TRBV9, the J gene TRBJ2-7, with 7 bases lining up with TRBD1. Trimming took 0 bases from V and 2 from J; bases not matched to a gene: 5. Germline values: CDR1 SGDLS, CDR2 YYNGEE. This CDR3 has 15 amino acids. CDR3 loop: CASSVGGTAPYEQYF. For the CDR3, the DNA is TGTGCCAGCAGCGTAGGGGGGACAGCTCCCTACGAGCAGTACTTC.

This clonotype was detected ten times or more. The chain recombines TRBV28 with TRBJ1-2; the D gene is possibly TRBD1 (5 bases). Trimming stripped 4 bases from V and 3 bases from J, with 6 bases between. Germline values: CDR1 MDHEN, CDR2 SYDVKM. This CDR3 is built from 12 residues. Here the CDR3 DNA reads TGTGCCAGCAGTTCGGGGGACTATGGCTACACCTTC. It yields the protein CASSSGDYGYTF.

This clonotype has ten or more counts. V gene TRBV6-2 or TRBV6-3 combines with J gene TRBJ2-7, with TRBD2 matching 10 bases. The CDR3 loop spans 15 amino acids. Germline V gene sequence: CDR1 MNHEY, CDR2 SVGEGT. Trimming took 2 bases from V and 0 from J; bases not matched to a gene: 1. The DNA for the CDR3 is TGTGCCAGCAGTTACGGACTAGCGGTCTCCTACGAGCAGTACTTC. Its translation: CASSYGLAVSYEQYF.

In this sample, this clonotype turned up many times. This chain links TRBV20-1 with TRBJ2-3; no clear D gene. Germline V lookup: CDR1 DFQATT, CDR2 SNEGSKA (reference sequence). This CDR3 has 12 amino acids. The germline V and J ends were trimmed by 3 bases and 0 bases, with 4 bases remaining between them. The CDR3: CSASPSTDTQYF. DNA of the CDR3: TGCAGTGCTAGCCCTAGCACAGATACGCAGTATTTT.

This clonotype showed up many times. The CDR3 is CASSFQQETQYF. As DNA, the CDR3 is TGTGCCAGCAGCTTCCAACAAGAGACCCAGTACTTC. The chain is built from TRBV7-2 and TRBJ2-5, with no clear D. Germline V gene lookup returns CDR1 SGHTA and CDR2 FQGNSA. The CDR3 totals 12 residues. V shed 3 bases and J shed 2 bases, with 4 bases lying between them.

This clonotype occurred many times. The rearrangement joins TRBV7-7 to TRBJ2-3; 11 nucleotides align to TRBD2. V shed 5 bases, J shed 1 base, and the junction held 2 bases outside the gene matches. This CDR3 is 15 amino acids long. Germline CDR1 and CDR2: SSHAT and FNYEAQ (reference sequence). The CDR3 sequence is CASSRGLAGTDTQYF. CDR3 nucleotide sequence: TGTGCCAGCAGCCGGGGACTAGCGGGCACAGATACGCAGTATTTT.

This clonotype was seen at least ten times. The rearrangement uses TRBV9 and TRBJ1-3, with D uncertain. Trimming removed 0 bases from V and 0 bases from J, with 13 bases in between. Per germline, CDR1 SGDLS and CDR2 YYNGEE. The CDR3 extends over 17 amino acids. The CDR3 nucleotides are TGTGCCAGCAGCGTAGGTATGGGTAAAAGCTCTGGAAACACCATATATTTT. Translated: CASSVGMGKSSGNTIYF.

This clonotype was seen repeatedly, ten times or more. The chain couples TRBV3-1 to TRBJ1-3, with TRBD1 identical over 7 bases. This CDR3 has 17 residues. From germline, CDR1 is LGHDT and CDR2 YNNKEL (reference sequence). V shed 4 bases, J shed 0 bases, and the junction held 9 bases outside the gene matches. CDR3: CASSPRDSSISGNTIYF. CDR3 in DNA: TGTGCCAGCAGCCCGCGGGACAGTTCTATCTCTGGAAACACCATATATTTT.

This clonotype was found many times. The J gene is TRBJ2-1, the V gene TRBV20-1, with 7 nucleotides matching TRBD2. Germline-derived CDR1 and CDR2 are DFQATT and SNEGSKA (reference sequence). The CDR3 sequence is 16 residues long. Germline trimming cut 0 bases from V and 4 bases from J; bases unmatched to any gene: 9. The CDR3 DNA follows: TGCAGTGCTAGAGAATGGGGGGGACCAACATACAATGAGCAGTTCTTC. Translated: CSAREWGGPTYNEQFF.

In this sample, this clonotype turned up many times. The chain combines TRBV6-2 or TRBV6-3 with TRBJ2-6; D not certain. V was shortened by 2 bases and J by 0 bases, with 5 bases between the two germline ends. Germline lookup yields CDR1 MNHEY and CDR2 SVGEGT. This CDR3 is 15 amino acids long. CDR3 amino acids: CASSYGISGANVLTF. The CDR3 region has the DNA TGTGCCAGCAGTTACGGGATCTCTGGGGCCAACGTCCTGACTTTC.

This clonotype has at least ten counts. V is TRBV5-6 and J is TRBJ2-3; 8 bases fit TRBD2. V was pared by 6 bases and J by 9 bases, with 18 bases of the junction left unmatched. This CDR3 contains 16 residues. Germline V CDR1 and CDR2: SGHDT, YYEEEE. The CDR3 coding sequence is TGTGCCAGCACTCGCACCGCGGGGGGCGCGATGAGGACGCAGTATTTT. It translates to CASTRTAGGAMRTQYF.

This clonotype was counted once. The chain uses TRBV5-5 and TRBJ1-3, with unresolved D. Germline loops: CDR1 SGHKS, CDR2 YYEKEE (reference sequence). V lost 0 bases, J lost 1 base, and 8 bases lay in between. This CDR3 has 15 amino acids. For the CDR3, the DNA is TGTGCCAGCAGCTTGGACGGAGATTCTGGAAACACCATATATTTT. Translated: CASSLDGDSGNTIYF.